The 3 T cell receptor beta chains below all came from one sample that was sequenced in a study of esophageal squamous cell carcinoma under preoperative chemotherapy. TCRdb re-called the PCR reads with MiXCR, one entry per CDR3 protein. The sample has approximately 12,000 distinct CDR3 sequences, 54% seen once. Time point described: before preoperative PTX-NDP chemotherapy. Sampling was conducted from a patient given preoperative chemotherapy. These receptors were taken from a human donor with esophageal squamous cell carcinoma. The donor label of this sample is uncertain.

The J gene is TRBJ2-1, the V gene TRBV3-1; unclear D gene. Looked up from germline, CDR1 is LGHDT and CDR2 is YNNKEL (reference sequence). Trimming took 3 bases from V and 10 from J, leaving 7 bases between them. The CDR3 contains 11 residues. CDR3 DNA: TGTGCCAGCAGCCATTCGGTAGAGCAGTTCTTC. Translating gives CASSHSVEQFF.

In DNA form, the CDR3 reads TGTGCCAGCAGACAGCGGGGGGGGCGAGCCCAAGACATCCAGTACTTC. This translates into CASRQRGGRAQDIQYF. V and J are TRBV7-2 and TRBJ2-3, with 10 bases identical to TRBD2. Near its end, the DNA agrees better with TRBJ2-5, so the J call may be wrong. CDR1 SGHTA and CDR2 FQGNSA come from the germline V gene. The CDR3 loop spans 16 amino acids.

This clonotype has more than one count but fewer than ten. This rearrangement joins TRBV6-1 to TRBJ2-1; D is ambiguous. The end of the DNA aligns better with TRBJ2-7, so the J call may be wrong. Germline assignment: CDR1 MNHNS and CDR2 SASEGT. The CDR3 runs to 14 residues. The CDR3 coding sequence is TGTGCCAGCAGTGACCTGACGTATCCCTACGAGCAGTACTTC. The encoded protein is CASSDLTYPYEQYF.